A selection of T cell receptor beta chains follows, all from one sample in a study of cytomegalovirus exposure and HLA in healthy donors. The repertoire was sequenced with immunoSEQ multiplex PCR; TCRdb's copy has only in-frame clones and lacks some. The table lists fewer than 180,000 clones, more than 65% of them singletons. Sequences were obtained from PBMCs. The receptors derive from a man aged 50 to 59 in good health and CMV-seropositive. The CDR3 runs from the conserved cysteine through the conserved F or W. The D gene is left open where the match is weak. Some rows have no size entry. The others give once, few or many, or a class for an expanded clone.

j_gene,v_gene,abundance,len,d_gene,CDR3aa,CDR3nt
TRBJ2-1,TRBV6-6,.,13,.,CASSQDFNNEQFF,TGTGCCAGCAGCCAGGATTTTAACAATGAGCAGTTCTTC
TRBJ2-1,TRBV5-1,.,16,TRBD1,CASSPRTGGFSNEQFF,TGCGCCAGCAGCCCGCGGACAGGGGGCTTCTCCAATGAGCAGTTCTTC
TRBJ2-5,TRBV29-1,.,13,.,CSVDPGKRETQYF,TGCAGCGTTGATCCGGGAAAGCGCGAGACCCAGTACTTC
TRBJ1-3,TRBV18,.,20,.,CASSPRWDVSWGDSGNTIYF,TGTGCCAGCTCACCACGATGGGATGTATCCTGGGGGGACTCTGGAAACACCATATATTTT
TRBJ2-5,TRBV30,.,15,TRBD2,CAWSVGLAGRETQYF,TGTGCCTGGAGTGTCGGGCTAGCGGGCCGAGAGACCCAGTACTTC
TRBJ2-5,TRBV11-2,.,15,.,CASSSVASLAETQYF,TGTGCCAGCAGCTCTGTAGCCAGTTTAGCAGAGACCCAGTACTTC
TRBJ2-3,TRBV6-4,.,15,.,CASSRTGSPGDTQYF,TGTGCCAGCAGTCGCACGGGCTCCCCGGGGGATACGCAGTATTTT
TRBJ2-7,TRBV5-1,.,14,.,CASSLGLLGAEQYF,TGCGCCAGCAGCTTGGGCCTTCTAGGGGCCGAGCAGTACTTC
TRBJ2-7,TRBV5-6,.,14,TRBD1,CASSFDDRGLEQYF,TGTGCCAGCAGCTTTGACGACAGGGGATTGGAGCAGTACTTC
TRBJ1-4,TRBV29-1,.,13,TRBD1,CSVGDRGTEKLFF,TGCAGCGTTGGGGACAGGGGAACTGAAAAACTGTTTTTT
TRBJ2-1,TRBV7-2,.,15,TRBD2,CASSLGGRAYNEQFF,TGTGCCAGCAGCTTAGGAGGGAGGGCCTACAATGAGCAGTTCTTC
TRBJ2-2,TRBV28,.,16,.,CASSLGAGTNTGELFF,TGTGCCAGCAGTTTAGGGGCAGGGACGAACACCGGGGAGCTGTTTTTT
TRBJ2-7,TRBV10-3,.,14,.,CAITKDSREDEQYF,TGTGCCATCACCAAGGACAGTCGAGAGGACGAGCAGTACTTC
TRBJ2-1,TRBV4-1,.,16,TRBD2,CASSQVELAGYNEQFF,TGCGCCAGCAGCCAAGTGGAACTAGCGGGCTACAATGAGCAGTTCTTC
TRBJ1-2,TRBV19,.,15,.,CASSIGFRQVYGYTF,TGTGCCAGTAGTATCGGCTTTCGGCAGGTCTATGGCTACACCTTC
TRBJ2-7,TRBV5-4,.,15,.,CASRAGRMSSYEQYF,TGTGCCAGCAGGGCTGGCAGGATGAGCTCCTACGAGCAGTACTTC
TRBJ1-5,TRBV28,.,14,.,CASRTDRRNQPQHF,TGTGCCAGCAGAACCGACAGGCGAAATCAGCCCCAGCATTTT
TRBJ1-6,TRBV11-2,.,15,.,CASSLVMSEASPLHF,TGTGCCAGCAGCTTAGTCATGAGTGAGGCTTCACCCCTCCACTTT
TRBJ2-2,TRBV7-8,.,13,.,CASSFVNTGELFF,TGTGCCAGCAGCTTCGTGAACACCGGGGAGCTGTTTTTT
TRBJ2-2,TRBV7-8,.,15,TRBD2,CASSPGLGDTGELFF,TGTGCCAGCAGCCCAGGACTAGGCGACACCGGGGAGCTGTTTTTT
TRBJ2-1,TRBV19,.,17,.,CASSPLAGTPGLNEQFF,TGTGCCAGTAGTCCGCTCGCCGGGACTCCCGGCCTTAATGAGCAGTTCTTC
TRBJ1-2,TRBV27,.,12,TRBD1,CASSQNRGQLAF,TGTGCCAGCAGTCAGAACAGGGGGCAATTGGCCTTC
TRBJ2-2,TRBV21-1,.,14,.,CASSKGQATGELFF,TGTGCCAGCAGCAAAGGGCAGGCCACCGGGGAGCTGTTTTTT
TRBJ2-5,TRBV4-1,.,17,TRBD2,CASSQEGGSGSGKTQYF,TGCGCCAGCAGCCAAGAAGGGGGTAGCGGGAGTGGGAAGACCCAGTACTTC
TRBJ2-3,TRBV28,.,13,.,CASKEGTSDTQYF,TGTGCCAGCAAGGAGGGCACCTCAGATACGCAGTATTTT
TRBJ1-2,TRBV7-9,.,14,TRBD1,CASSTGTGVIGYTF,TGTGCCAGCAGCACCGGGACAGGGGTAATCGGCTACACCTTC
TRBJ1-2,TRBV4-2,.,16,TRBD1,CASSQIQGGGPYGYTF,TGTGCCAGCAGCCAGATACAGGGGGGTGGGCCTTATGGCTACACCTTC
TRBJ2-5,TRBV15,few,14,.,CATSRVGAGETQYF,TGTGCCACCAGCAGAGTGGGTGCAGGGGAGACCCAGTACTTC
TRBJ2-5,TRBV21-1,once,16,.,CASSKVMRTGVGTQYF,TGTGCCAGCAGCAAAGTTATGCGGACAGGGGTTGGGACCCAGTACTTC
TRBJ1-2,TRBV29-1,.,12,.,CSAERVYYGYTF,TGCAGCGCCGAGCGGGTTTACTATGGCTACACCTTC
TRBJ2-7,TRBV10-3,.,13,TRBD1,CAIMRDSSYEQYF,TGTGCCATCATGAGGGACAGTTCCTACGAGCAGTACTTC
TRBJ2-5,TRBV7-9,once,14,.,CASSRQGFQETQYF,TGTGCCAGCAGCCGTCAGGGGTTCCAAGAGACCCAGTACTTC
TRBJ2-7,TRBV2,.,12,.,CASSRDIYEQYF,TGTGCCAGCAGCAGGGACATCTACGAGCAGTACTTC
TRBJ1-1,TRBV5-1,once,13,.,CASSWDTGNEAFF,TGCGCCAGCAGCTGGGACACGGGAAACGAAGCTTTCTTT
TRBJ2-1,TRBV2,few,14,TRBD1,CASSEYDRGTEQFF,TGTGCCAGCAGTGAATACGACAGGGGGACTGAGCAGTTCTTC
TRBJ2-2,TRBV19,once,14,.,CASGGLMGAGELFF,TGTGCCAGTGGGGGGTTGATGGGGGCCGGGGAGCTGTTTTTT
TRBJ2-7,TRBV7-9,.,16,.,CASSLGRLRQTGEQYF,TGTGCCAGCAGCTTAGGTCGACTGCGCCAAACGGGCGAGCAGTACTTC
TRBJ2-1,TRBV28,once,16,TRBD1,CASSRPQGIAYNEQFF,TGTGCCAGCAGTCGCCCACAGGGGATCGCCTACAATGAGCAGTTCTTC